This TCR beta chain stems from a study of T cell responses to AZD1222 COVID-19 vaccine. Study-wide findings and caveats: With two AZD1222 doses given, Spike-specific TCR breadth and depth both rose. The sample set comprised mostly white British donors with more females, and clonal diversity was possibly underestimated. The study identified only six AZD1222 recipients as seropositive at baseline.

V lost 3 bases and J lost 4, with 6 bases in between. The germline CDR1 and CDR2 sequences are LGHDT and YNNKEL (reference sequence). The CDR3 totals 12 residues. Regarding this clone: Its specificity is unknown.

Measured with immunoSEQ multiplex PCR; TCRdb has only the in-frame clones, and not every one. The sample yields hundreds of thousands of clones, roughly 91% seen once. The chain employs TRBV3-1 (or the pseudogene TRBV3-2) and TRBJ2-5; D remains ambiguous. The specimen was peripheral blood, collected on day 0 of MenACWY control vaccination. This receptor was taken from an adult in good health. The CDR3 DNA follows: TGTGCCAGCAGCCAGTTTGGAGAGACCCAGTACTTC. It encodes CASSQFGETQYF.